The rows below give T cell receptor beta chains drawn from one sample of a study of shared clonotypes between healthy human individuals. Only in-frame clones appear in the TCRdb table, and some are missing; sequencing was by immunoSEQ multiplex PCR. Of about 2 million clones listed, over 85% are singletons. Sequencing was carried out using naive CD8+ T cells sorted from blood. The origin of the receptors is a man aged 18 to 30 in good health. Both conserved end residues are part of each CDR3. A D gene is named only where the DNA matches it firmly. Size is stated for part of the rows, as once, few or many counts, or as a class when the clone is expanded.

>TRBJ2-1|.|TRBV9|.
TGTGCCAGCAGCCCCAAATACAATGAGCAGTTCTTC
CASSPKYNEQFF
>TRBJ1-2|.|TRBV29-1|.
TGCAGCGTTGAAGCCCCGACAGACCCTAACTATGGCTACACCTTC
CSVEAPTDPNYGYTF
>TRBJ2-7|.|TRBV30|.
TGTGCCTGGATCGGGTCACCCTCCTACGAGCAGTACTTC
CAWIGSPSYEQYF
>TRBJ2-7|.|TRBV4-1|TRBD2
TGCGCCAGCAGCCAAGATCGTGCTAGCGGGGGTTCCTACGAGCAGTACTTC
CASSQDRASGGSYEQYF
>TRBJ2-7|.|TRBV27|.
TGTGCCAGCAGTTTAACAGGCTACGAGCAGTACTTC
CASSLTGYEQYF
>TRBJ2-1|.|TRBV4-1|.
TGCGCCAGCAGCCCCCGGGATAGCTCCTACAATGAGCAGTTCTTC
CASSPRDSSYNEQFF
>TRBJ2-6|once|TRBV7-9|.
TGTGCCAGCAGCCAAGAACCTTGGGGGACTGGGGCCAACGTCCTGACTTTC
CASSQEPWGTGANVLTF
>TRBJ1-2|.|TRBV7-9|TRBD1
TGTGCCAGCAGCTTAGCTGGGACAGAAATCAACCACTATGGCTACACCTTC
CASSLAGTEINHYGYTF
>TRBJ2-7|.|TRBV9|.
TGTGCCAGCAGCGTAGCTCCTAGCAGCTTCGAGCAGTACTTC
CASSVAPSSFEQYF
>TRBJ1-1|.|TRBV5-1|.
TGCGCCAGCAGCTTGGACAGGGCGAGCACTGAAGCTTTCTTT
CASSLDRASTEAFF
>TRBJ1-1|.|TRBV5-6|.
TGTGCCAGCAGCCTTTCGGGGGTTGCCACTGAAGCTTTCTTT
CASSLSGVATEAFF